The clone carrying this TCR beta chain has ten or more counts. Its antigen is unidentified. This sample was taken from a study of CD8 T cells in ankylosing spondylitis. The TCR beta libraries were generated through quantitative 5'-RACE incorporating molecular barcodes. Using its own MiXCR run on the 5' RACE reads, TCRdb lists one record per CDR3 protein. Of more than 300,000 distinct CDR3 sequences in the sample, approximately 10% are singletons; the top ten hold 9.1%. Germline assignment: CDR1 MNHEY and CDR2 SVGEGT. V shed 5 bases and J shed 4 bases, with 15 bases lying between them. CDR3 length equals 14 residues. Notes on the study in general: Seemingly characteristic of ankylosing spondylitis blood was a TCR beta motif consisting of about 8 highly homologous variants. Clones linked to the disease showed a CD8+ phenotype. They occurred at relatively low frequencies in peripheral blood.

The source is a female donor with ankylosing spondylitis or in good health (not recorded which). The chain uses TRBV6-2 or TRBV6-3 and TRBJ2-7; D may be TRBD2 (5 bases). Sequencing input: blood, either unsorted or a sorted T cell fraction (not recorded which). The CDR3 reads CASSPPGRRYEQYF. The CDR3 DNA is TGTGCCAGCAGTCCCCCGGGAAGAAGATACGAGCAGTACTTC.